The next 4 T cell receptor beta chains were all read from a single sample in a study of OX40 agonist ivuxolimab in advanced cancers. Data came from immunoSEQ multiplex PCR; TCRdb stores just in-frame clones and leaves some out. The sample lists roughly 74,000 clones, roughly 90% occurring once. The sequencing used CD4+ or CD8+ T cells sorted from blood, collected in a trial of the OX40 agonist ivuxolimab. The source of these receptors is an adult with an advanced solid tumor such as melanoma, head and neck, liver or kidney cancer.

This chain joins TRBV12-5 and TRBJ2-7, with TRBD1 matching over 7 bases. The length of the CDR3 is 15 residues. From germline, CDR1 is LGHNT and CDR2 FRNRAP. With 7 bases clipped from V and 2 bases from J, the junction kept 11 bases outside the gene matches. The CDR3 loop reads CASAPLGGGPYEQYF. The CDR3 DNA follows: TGTGCTAGTGCTCCTCTAGGGGGCGGACCCTACGAGCAGTACTTC.

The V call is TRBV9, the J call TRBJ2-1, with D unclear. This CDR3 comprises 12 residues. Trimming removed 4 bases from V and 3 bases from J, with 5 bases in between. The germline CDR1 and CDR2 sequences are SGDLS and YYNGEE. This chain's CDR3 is CASSLSYNEQFF. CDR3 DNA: TGTGCCAGCAGCCTCAGCTACAATGAGCAGTTCTTC.

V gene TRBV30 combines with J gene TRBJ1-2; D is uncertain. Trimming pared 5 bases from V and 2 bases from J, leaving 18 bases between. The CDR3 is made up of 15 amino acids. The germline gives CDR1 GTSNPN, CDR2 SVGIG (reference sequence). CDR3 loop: CAWEWSRVPNYGYTF. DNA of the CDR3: TGTGCCTGGGAGTGGTCCAGAGTCCCCAACTATGGCTACACCTTC. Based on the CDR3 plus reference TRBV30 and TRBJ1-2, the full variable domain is SQTIHQWPATLVQPVGSPLSLECTVEGTSNPNLYWYRQAAGRGLQLLFYSVGIGQISSEVPQNLSASRPQDRQFILSSKKLLLSDSGFYLCAWEWSRVPNYGYTFGSGTRLTVV.

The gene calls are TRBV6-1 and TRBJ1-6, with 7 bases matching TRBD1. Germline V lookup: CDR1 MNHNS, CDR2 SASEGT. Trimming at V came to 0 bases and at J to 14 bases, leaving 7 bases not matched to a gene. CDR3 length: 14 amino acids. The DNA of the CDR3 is TGTGCCAGCAGTGAAGCGGGGGGACAGCTCACCCTCCACTTT. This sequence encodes CASSEAGGQLTLHF.